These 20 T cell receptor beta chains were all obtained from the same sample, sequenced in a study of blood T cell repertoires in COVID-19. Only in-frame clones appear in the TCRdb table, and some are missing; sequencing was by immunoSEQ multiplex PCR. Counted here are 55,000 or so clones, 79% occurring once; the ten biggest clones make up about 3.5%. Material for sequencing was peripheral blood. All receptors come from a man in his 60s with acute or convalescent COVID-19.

CDR3 in DNA: TGTGCCAGCAGATACGGCGGAGCGGGGGAGACAGATACGCAGTATTTT. Its protein product is CASRYGGAGETDTQYF. This sequence joins TRBV6-6 and TRBJ2-3; TRBD2 aligns across 8 bases. The V gene end was trimmed by 6 bases and the J gene end by 3 bases; junction bases not matched to a gene: 11. CDR3 length: 16 amino acids. CDR1 and CDR2 from the germline V gene are MNHNY and SVGAGI (reference sequence).

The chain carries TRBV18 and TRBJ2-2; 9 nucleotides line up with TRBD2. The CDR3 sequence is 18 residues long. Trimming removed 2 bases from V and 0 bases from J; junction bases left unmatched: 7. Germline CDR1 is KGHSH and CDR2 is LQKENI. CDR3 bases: TGTGCCAGCTCACCAACCCCTAGCGGGGCCCCGAACACCGGGGAGCTGTTTTTT. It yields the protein CASSPTPSGAPNTGELFF.

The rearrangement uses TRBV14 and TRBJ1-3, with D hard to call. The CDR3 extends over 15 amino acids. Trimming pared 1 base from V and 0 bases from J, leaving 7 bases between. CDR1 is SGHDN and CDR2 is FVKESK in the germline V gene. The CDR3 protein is CASSQGRSSGNTIYF. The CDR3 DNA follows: TGTGCCAGCAGCCAAGGGCGGTCCTCTGGAAACACCATATATTTT.

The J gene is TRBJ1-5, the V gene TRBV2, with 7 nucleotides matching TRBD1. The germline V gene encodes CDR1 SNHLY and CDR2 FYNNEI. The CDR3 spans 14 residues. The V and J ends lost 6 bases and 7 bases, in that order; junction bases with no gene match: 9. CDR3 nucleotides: TGTGCCAGCAGAGACAGGGACGGCGGACAGCCCCAGCATTTT. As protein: CASRDRDGGQPQHF.

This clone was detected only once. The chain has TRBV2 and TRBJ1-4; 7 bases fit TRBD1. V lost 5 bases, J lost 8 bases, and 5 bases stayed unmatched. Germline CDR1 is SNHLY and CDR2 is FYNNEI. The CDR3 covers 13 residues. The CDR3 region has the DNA TGTGCCAGCAGTCTCGACAGGGAAGAAAAACTGTTTTTT. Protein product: CASSLDREEKLFF. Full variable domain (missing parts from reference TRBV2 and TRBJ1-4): EPEVTQTPSHQVTQMGQEVILRCVPISNHLYFYWYRQILGQKVEFLVSFYNNEISEKSEIFDDQFSVERPDGSNFTLKIRSTKLEDSAMYFCASSLDREEKLFFGSGTQLSVL.

DNA of the CDR3: TGTGCCACCAGTAGAGCAGGGGGGTCACCCCTCCACTTT. Its translation is CATSRAGGSPLHF. The chain couples TRBV24-1 to TRBJ1-6, with TRBD1 identical over 7 bases. V shed 6 bases and J 10 bases; nucleotides not matched to a gene: 5. The germline V gene encodes CDR1 KGHDR and CDR2 SFDVKD. CDR3 length: 13 amino acids.

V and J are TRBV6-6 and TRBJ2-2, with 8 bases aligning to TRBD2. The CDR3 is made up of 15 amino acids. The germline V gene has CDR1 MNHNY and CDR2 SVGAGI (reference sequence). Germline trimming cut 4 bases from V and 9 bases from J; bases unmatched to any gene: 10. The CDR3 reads CASSSPRAGDWELFF. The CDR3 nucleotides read TGTGCCAGCAGTTCACCCCGAGCGGGGGACTGGGAGCTGTTTTTT.

In nucleotides, the CDR3 is TGTGCCAGCAGCCGGGACAGGCCGTCCTACAATGAGCAGTTCTTC. Its protein product is CASSRDRPSYNEQFF. The chain recombines TRBV2 with TRBJ2-1; 8 bases are shared with TRBD1. The germline gives CDR1 SNHLY, CDR2 FYNNEI. The CDR3 runs to 15 residues. The V segment lost 6 bases and the J segment 1 base; nucleotides outside the gene matches: 5.

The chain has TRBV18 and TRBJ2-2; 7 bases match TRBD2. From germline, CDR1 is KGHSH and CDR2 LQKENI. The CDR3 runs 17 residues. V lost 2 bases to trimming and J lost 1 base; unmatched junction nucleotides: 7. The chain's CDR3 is CASSPGMQRGNTGELFF. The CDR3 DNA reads TGTGCCAGCTCACCAGGGATGCAGCGGGGGAACACCGGGGAGCTGTTTTTT. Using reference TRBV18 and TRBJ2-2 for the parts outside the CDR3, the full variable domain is NAGVMQNPRHLVRRRGQEARLRCSPMKGHSHVYWYRQLPEEGLKFMVYLQKENIIDESGMPKERFSAEFPKEGPSILRIQQVVRGDSAAYFCASSPGMQRGNTGELFFGEGSRLTVL.

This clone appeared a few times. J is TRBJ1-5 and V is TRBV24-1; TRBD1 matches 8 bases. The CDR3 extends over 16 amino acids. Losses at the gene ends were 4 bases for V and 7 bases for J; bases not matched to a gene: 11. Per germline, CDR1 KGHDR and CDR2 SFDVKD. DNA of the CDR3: TGTGCCACCAGTGACAACGGACAGGGATTAGGCCAGCCCCAGCATTTT. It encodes CATSDNGQGLGQPQHF.

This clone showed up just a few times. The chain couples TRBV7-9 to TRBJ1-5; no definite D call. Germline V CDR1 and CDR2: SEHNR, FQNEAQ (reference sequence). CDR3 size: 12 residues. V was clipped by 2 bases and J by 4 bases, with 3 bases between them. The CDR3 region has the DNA TGTGCCAGCAGCTTATTAAATCAGCCCCAGCATTTT. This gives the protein CASSLLNQPQHF.

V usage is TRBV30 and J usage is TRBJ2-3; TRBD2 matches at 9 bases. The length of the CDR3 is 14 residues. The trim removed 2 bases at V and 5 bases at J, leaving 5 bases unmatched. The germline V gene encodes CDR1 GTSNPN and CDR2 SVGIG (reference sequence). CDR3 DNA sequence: TGTGCCTGGAGTAGGCGGGGGGGCCAAGATACGCAGTATTTT. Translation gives CAWSRRGGQDTQYF.

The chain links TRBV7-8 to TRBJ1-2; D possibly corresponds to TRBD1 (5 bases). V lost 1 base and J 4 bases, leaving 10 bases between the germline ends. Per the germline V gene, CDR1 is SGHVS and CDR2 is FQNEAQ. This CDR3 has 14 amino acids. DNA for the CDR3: TGTGCCAGCAGCTTAGATGGGGCTCCCTATGGCTACACCTTC. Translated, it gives CASSLDGAPYGYTF.

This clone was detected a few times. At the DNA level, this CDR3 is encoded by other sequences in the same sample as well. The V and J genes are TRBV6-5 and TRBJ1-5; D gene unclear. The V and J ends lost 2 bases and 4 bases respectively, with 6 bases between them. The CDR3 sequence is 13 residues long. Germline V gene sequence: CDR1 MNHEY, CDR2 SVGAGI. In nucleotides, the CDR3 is TGTGCCAGCAGTTACGAGTTAAATCAGCCCCAGCATTTT. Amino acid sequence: CASSYELNQPQHF.

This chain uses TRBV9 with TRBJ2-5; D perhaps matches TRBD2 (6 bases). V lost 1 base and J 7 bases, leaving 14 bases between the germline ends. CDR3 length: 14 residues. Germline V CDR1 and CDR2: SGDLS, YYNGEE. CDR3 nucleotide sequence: TGTGCCAGCAGCGTAACGCCGGGGGACGGGACCCAGTACTTC. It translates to CASSVTPGDGTQYF.

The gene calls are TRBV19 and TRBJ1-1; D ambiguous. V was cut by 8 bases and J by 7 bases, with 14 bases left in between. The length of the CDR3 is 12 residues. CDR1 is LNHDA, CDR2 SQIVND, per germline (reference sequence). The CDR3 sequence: CASLNYPGEAFF. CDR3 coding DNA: TGTGCCAGTCTCAATTACCCCGGTGAAGCTTTCTTT.

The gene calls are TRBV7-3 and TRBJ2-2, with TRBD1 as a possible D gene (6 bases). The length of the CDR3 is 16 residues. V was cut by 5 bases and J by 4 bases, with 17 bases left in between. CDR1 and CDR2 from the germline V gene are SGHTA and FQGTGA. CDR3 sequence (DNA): TGTGCCAGCAGCCCCCAGCCCACAGGGTCCACCGGGGAGCTGTTTTTT. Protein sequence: CASSPQPTGSTGELFF. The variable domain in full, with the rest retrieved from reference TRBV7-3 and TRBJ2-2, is GAGVSQTPSNKVTEKGKYVELRCDPISGHTALYWYRQSLGQGPEFLIYFQGTGAADDSGLPNDRFFAVRPEGSVSTLKIQRTERGDSAVYLCASSPQPTGSTGELFFGEGSRLTVL.

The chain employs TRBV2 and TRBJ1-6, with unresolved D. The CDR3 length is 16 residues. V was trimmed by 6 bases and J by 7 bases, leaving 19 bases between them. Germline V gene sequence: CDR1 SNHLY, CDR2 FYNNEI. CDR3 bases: TGTGCCAGCAGCGGCGGGAGGTCTCAAGGGAATTCACCCCTCCACTTT. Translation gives CASSGGRSQGNSPLHF.

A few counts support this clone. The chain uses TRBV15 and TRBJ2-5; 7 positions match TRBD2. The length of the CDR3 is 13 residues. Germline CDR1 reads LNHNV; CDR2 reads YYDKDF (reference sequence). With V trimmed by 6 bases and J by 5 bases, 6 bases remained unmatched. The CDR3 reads CATSYREVETQYF. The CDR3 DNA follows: TGTGCCACCAGTTATCGGGAGGTGGAGACCCAGTACTTC.

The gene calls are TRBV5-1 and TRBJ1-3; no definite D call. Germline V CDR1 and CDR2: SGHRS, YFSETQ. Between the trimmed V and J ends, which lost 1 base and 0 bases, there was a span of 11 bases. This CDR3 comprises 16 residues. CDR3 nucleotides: TGCGCCAGCAGCTTGCTACCGCTCTTCTCTGGAAACACCATATATTTT. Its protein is CASSLLPLFSGNTIYF.